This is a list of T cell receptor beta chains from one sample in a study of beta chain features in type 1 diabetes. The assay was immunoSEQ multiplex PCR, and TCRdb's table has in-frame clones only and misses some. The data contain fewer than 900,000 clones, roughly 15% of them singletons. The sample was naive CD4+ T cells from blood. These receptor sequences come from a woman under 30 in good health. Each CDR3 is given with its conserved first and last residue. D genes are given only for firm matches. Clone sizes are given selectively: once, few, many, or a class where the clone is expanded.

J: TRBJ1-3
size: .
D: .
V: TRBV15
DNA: TGTGCCACCAGCAGAGCTCAGACAGGCCCCGGAAACACCATATATTTT
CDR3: CATSRAQTGPGNTIYF

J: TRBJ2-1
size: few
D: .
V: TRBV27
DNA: TGTGCCAGCAGTCGTACCCGGGACACCTACAATGAGCAGTTCTTC
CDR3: CASSRTRDTYNEQFF

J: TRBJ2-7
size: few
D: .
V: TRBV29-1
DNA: TGCAGCGTTGAATACCCCTCAGGGTCCTACGAGCAGTACTTC
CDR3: CSVEYPSGSYEQYF

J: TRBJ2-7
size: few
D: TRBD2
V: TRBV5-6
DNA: TGTGCCAGCAGCTCCGGTTCGTGGGCGGGAGGGTCCTACGAGCAGTACTTC
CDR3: CASSSGSWAGGSYEQYF

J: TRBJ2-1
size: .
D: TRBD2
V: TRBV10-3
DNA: TGTGCCATCAGCAGTGGCACTAGCGGGATAGGTGAGCAGTTCTTC
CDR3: CAISSGTSGIGEQFF

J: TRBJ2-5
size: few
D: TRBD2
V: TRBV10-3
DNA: TGTGCCATCAGTGGAGCGGGAGGGCGCGTTGAAGAGACCCAGTACTTC
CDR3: CAISGAGGRVEETQYF

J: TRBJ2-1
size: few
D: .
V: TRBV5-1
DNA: TGCGCCAGCAGCTTGGCCGGGGTCAATGAGCAGTTCTTC
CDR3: CASSLAGVNEQFF

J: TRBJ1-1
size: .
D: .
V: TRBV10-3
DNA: TGTGCCACCGGGACCACCGAAATGCTGAACACTGAAGCTTTCTTT
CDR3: CATGTTEMLNTEAFF

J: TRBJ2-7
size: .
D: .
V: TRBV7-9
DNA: TGTGCCAGCAGCCGTAGGGACGCCAGCTACGAGCAGTACTTC
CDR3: CASSRRDASYEQYF

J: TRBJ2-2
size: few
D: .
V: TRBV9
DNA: TGTGCCAGCAGCGTAGTAGGTGCCGGGGAGCTGTTTTTT
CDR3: CASSVVGAGELFF

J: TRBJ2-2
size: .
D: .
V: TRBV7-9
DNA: TGTGCCGGCAGTACGAGGGGCGCCGGGGAGCTGTTTTTT
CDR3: CAGSTRGAGELFF

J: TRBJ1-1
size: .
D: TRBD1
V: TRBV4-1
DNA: TGCGCCAGCAACACCGACCGGGACAGGTCGAACACTGAAGCTTTCTTT
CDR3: CASNTDRDRSNTEAFF

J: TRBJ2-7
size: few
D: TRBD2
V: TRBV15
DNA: TGTGCCACCAGCAGAGACCCTAGCGGGCTCTACGAGCAGTACTTC
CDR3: CATSRDPSGLYEQYF

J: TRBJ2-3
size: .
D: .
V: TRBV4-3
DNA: TGCGCCAGCAGCCAAGGAACTTGGTCAGATACGCAGTATTTT
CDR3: CASSQGTWSDTQYF

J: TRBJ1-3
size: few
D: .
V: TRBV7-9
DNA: TGTGCCAGCAGCTTAGGTGGGACCCGTGGAAACACCATATATTTT
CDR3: CASSLGGTRGNTIYF

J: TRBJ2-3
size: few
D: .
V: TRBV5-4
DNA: TGTGCCAGCAGCTTGGGGGGTCACGGGAGAGCAAGCACAGATACGCAGTATTTT
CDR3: CASSLGGHGRASTDTQYF

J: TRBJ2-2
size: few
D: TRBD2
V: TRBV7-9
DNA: TGTGCCAGCAGCAGTAGCGGGGGTAACACCGGGGAGCTGTTTTTT
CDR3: CASSSSGGNTGELFF

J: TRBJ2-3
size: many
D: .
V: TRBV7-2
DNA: TGTGCCAGCAGCTTAACAGATACGCAGTATTTT
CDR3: CASSLTDTQYF

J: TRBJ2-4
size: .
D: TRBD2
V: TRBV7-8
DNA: TGTGCCAGCAGCTTACACACGGGAGGGGTCAAAAACATTCAGTACTTC
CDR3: CASSLHTGGVKNIQYF

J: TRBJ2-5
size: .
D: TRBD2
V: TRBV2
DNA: TGTGCCAGCAGTGAAAGTCTAGCGGGAGTGGGAGAGACCCAGTACTTC
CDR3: CASSESLAGVGETQYF

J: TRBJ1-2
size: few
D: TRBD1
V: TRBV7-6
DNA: TGTGCCAGCAGCTTAGGTGGGACAGACTATGGCTACACCTTC
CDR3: CASSLGGTDYGYTF

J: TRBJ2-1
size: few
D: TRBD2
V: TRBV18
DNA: TGTGCCAGCTCACCACTCCTAGCGGGAGTAAATGAGCAGTTCTTC
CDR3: CASSPLLAGVNEQFF

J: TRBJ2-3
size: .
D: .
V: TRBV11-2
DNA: TGTGCCAGCAGCTTCCGGGCTAGCACAGATACGCAGTATTTT
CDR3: CASSFRASTDTQYF

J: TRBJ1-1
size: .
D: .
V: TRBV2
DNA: TGTGCTCTACTGGGCGTATGGCGGAACACTGAAGCTTTCTTT
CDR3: CALLGVWRNTEAFF

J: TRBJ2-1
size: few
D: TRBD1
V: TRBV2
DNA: TGTGCCTTACAGGGGGACAGGGGGAACAATGAGCAGTTCTTC
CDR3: CALQGDRGNNEQFF

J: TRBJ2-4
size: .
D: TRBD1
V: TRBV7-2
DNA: TGTGCCAGCAGCCTCACTGGGGGGACAGGGGCGAAAAACATTCAGTACTTC
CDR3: CASSLTGGTGAKNIQYF

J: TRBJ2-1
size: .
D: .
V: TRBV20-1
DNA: TGCAGTGCTAGGGCTGAGCAGTTCTTC
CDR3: CSARAEQFF

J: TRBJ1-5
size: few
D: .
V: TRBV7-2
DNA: TGTGCCAGCAGCAGAAGCTTAGGGCAGGGTATTCAGCCCCAGCATTTT
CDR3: CASSRSLGQGIQPQHF

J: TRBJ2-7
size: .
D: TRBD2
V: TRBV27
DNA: TGTGCCAGCAGTCCCTACCTAGCGGTGAGCTCCTACGAGCAGTACTTC
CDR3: CASSPYLAVSSYEQYF

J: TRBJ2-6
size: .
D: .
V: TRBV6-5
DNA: TGTGCCAGCAGTTACTCGGACTCTGGGGCCAACGTCCTGACTTTC
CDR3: CASSYSDSGANVLTF

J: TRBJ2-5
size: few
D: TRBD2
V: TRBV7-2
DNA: TGTGCCAGCAGCTTATCTAGCGGGAGGCCGTCAGAGACCCAGTACTTC
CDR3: CASSLSSGRPSETQYF

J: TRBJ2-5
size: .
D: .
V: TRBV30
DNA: TGTGCCTGGAGTGGGGGGAAAGAGACCCAGTACTTC
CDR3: CAWSGGKETQYF

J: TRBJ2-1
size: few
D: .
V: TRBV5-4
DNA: TGTGCCAGCAGCTCGTCCAGCTCCTACAATGAGCAGTTCTTC
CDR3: CASSSSSSYNEQFF

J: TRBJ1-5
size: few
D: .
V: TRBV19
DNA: TGTGCCAGTAGTATTGAAGGGGCCCGCAATCAGCCCCAGCATTTT
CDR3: CASSIEGARNQPQHF

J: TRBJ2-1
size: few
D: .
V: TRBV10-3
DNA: TGTGCCTCCCGACCGGGAGATGCCTGGGATGAGCAGTTCTTC
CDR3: CASRPGDAWDEQFF

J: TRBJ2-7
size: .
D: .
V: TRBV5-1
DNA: TGCGCCAGCAGCGTGACACTATTCTACGAGCAGTACTTC
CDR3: CASSVTLFYEQYF

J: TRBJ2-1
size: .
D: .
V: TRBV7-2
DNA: TGTGCCAGCAGCTTAGCGGTGTTGAACAATGAGCAGTTCTTC
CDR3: CASSLAVLNNEQFF

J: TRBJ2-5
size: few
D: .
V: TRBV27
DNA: TGTGCCAGCAGAAAAGGGGGGACCCAGTACTTC
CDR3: CASRKGGTQYF

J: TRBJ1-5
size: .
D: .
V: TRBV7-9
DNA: TGTGCCAGCAGCGAAGGGACCGATCAGCCCCAGCATTTT
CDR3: CASSEGTDQPQHF

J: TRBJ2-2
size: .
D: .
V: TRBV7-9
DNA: TGTGCCAGCAGCCTCGGGACCATGGGGACCGGGGAGCTGTTTTTT
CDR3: CASSLGTMGTGELFF

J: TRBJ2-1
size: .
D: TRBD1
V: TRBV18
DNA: TGTGCCAGCTCACAGAATCAACCGGGACAGGGATACAATGAGCAGTTCTTC
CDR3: CASSQNQPGQGYNEQFF